These 9 T cell receptor beta chains share one sample of origin, sequenced in a study of cytomegalovirus exposure and HLA in healthy donors. PCR amplification relied on 60 Vbeta primers (plus 13 Jbeta primers). Repertoires were generated with immunoSEQ multiplex PCR, while TCRdb's copy carries only in-frame clones and drops some. In the table there are approximately 200,000 clones, about 79% of which are singletons. The sample consisted of PBMCs. The receptors come from a man aged 18 to 35 in good health and CMV-seronegative.

J is TRBJ2-1 and V is TRBV30; 7 positions match TRBD1. Per the germline V gene, CDR1 is GTSNPN and CDR2 is SVGIG (reference sequence). The CDR3 is made up of 12 amino acids. V lost 2 bases to trimming and J lost 9 bases; unmatched junction nucleotides: 4. The CDR3 reads CAWSYTGVEQFF. The CDR3 DNA sequence: TGTGCCTGGAGTTACACAGGGGTTGAGCAGTTCTTC.

This clone has only a few counts. The chain is built from TRBV7-9 and TRBJ2-2; D gene ambiguous. Trimming removed 5 bases from V and 1 base from J, with 8 bases in between. The germline CDR1 and CDR2 sequences are SEHNR and FQNEAQ (reference sequence). The CDR3 runs to 14 residues. DNA of the CDR3: TGTGCCAGCAGCCGGAGAGTGAACACCGGGGAGCTGTTTTTT. This sequence encodes CASSRRVNTGELFF. The entire variable domain, with the rest obtained from reference TRBV7-9 and TRBJ2-2, is as follows: DTGVSQNPRHKITKRGQNVTFRCDPISEHNRLYWYRQTLGQGPEFLTYFQNEAQLEKSRLLSDRFSAERPKGSFSTLEIQRTEQGDSAMYLCASSRRVNTGELFFGEGSRLTVL.

This clone has more than one count but fewer than ten. The genes are TRBV7-9 and TRBJ1-2; 10 nucleotides agree with TRBD1. With V trimmed by 5 bases and J by 7 bases, 7 bases remained unmatched. The CDR3 totals 14 residues. The germline gives CDR1 SEHNR, CDR2 FQNEAQ (reference sequence). CDR3 loop: CASSQRTGGGGYTF. CDR3 in DNA: TGTGCCAGCAGCCAAAGGACAGGGGGAGGTGGCTACACCTTC.

The rearrangement uses TRBV18 and TRBJ2-7, with TRBD1 identical over 10 bases. V shed 2 bases, J shed 3 bases, and the junction held 19 bases outside the gene matches. CDR1 and CDR2 (germline): KGHSH, LQKENI. The CDR3 loop spans 20 amino acids. CDR3 DNA: TGTGCCAGCTCACCAAATGGACAGGGGGGTTCGGGACTAGAGGTCTACGAGCAGTACTTC. Its translation: CASSPNGQGGSGLEVYEQYF.

Note on this clone: The sample contains more than one DNA sequence encoding this CDR3. The chain carries TRBV11-3 and TRBJ1-2, with a possible D match to TRBD1 (5 bases). CDR1 is SGHNT, CDR2 YENEEA, per germline. The length of the CDR3 is 15 residues. V was clipped by 0 bases and J by 3 bases, with 11 bases between them. The DNA of the CDR3 is TGTGCCAGCAGCTTAGATCAGGGTGGCTACTATGGCTACACCTTC. This translates into CASSLDQGGYYGYTF.

The V and J genes are TRBV2 and TRBJ1-4; D might be TRBD1 (5 bases). The CDR3 has 15 amino acids. Looked up from germline, CDR1 is SNHLY and CDR2 is FYNNEI. V was clipped by 4 bases and J by 7 bases, with 16 bases between them. CDR3 region: CASSVQGQGGEKLFF. In DNA form, the CDR3 reads TGTGCCAGCAGTGTCCAGGGTCAGGGAGGTGAAAAACTGTTTTTT. Drawing the rest from reference TRBV2 and TRBJ1-4, the complete variable domain is EPEVTQTPSHQVTQMGQEVILRCVPISNHLYFYWYRQILGQKVEFLVSFYNNEISEKSEIFDDQFSVERPDGSNFTLKIRSTKLEDSAMYFCASSVQGQGGEKLFFGSGTQLSVL.

The V gene is TRBV28, the J gene TRBJ1-3; D is unresolved. Germline CDR1 and CDR2: MDHEN and SYDVKM. V was pared by 2 bases and J by 0 bases, with 11 bases between. This CDR3 spans 16 amino acids. The DNA for the CDR3 is TGTGCCAGCAGTTTAAGTCGGAGCTTCTCTGGAAACACCATATATTTT. Translated, it gives CASSLSRSFSGNTIYF.

Concerning this clone itself: A junction end diverges from the germline sequence, so it may reflect a read error. V gene TRBV7-9 combines with J gene TRBJ1-4; possibly TRBD1 for D (6 bases). The CDR3 loop spans 18 amino acids. CDR1 SEHNR and CDR2 FQNEAQ come from the germline V gene (reference sequence). In nucleotides, the CDR3 is TGTTCCAGCAGCTTTTTCGCGGCAAAGACAGGAACTAATGAAAAACTGTTTTTT. It yields the protein CSSSFFAAKTGTNEKLFF.

The V call is TRBV12-5, the J call TRBJ1-1; D gene ambiguous. CDR3 length: 14 amino acids. In germline, CDR1 is LGHNT, CDR2 FRNRAP. Trimming removed 1 base from V and 0 bases from J, with 6 bases in between. CDR3: CASGLGGMNTEAFF. CDR3 bases: TGTGCTAGTGGTTTGGGAGGGATGAACACTGAAGCTTTCTTT.